The entry below gives a single T cell receptor beta chain sequence along with its context. These data originate in a study of blood T cell repertoires in COVID-19. Background on the study: The United States, Italy and Spain provided the acute and convalescent COVID-19 samples.

The ends were cut back, 9 bases at V and 5 bases at J, with 13 bases in the middle. The CDR3 is 13 amino acids. Per the germline V gene, CDR1 is MGHDK and CDR2 is SYGVNS. Authors' methods: Amplified reference gene primers provided the basis for estimating nucleated cell counts. Using immunoSEQ multiplex PCR, the repertoire was profiled, and TCRdb retains in-frame clones only, with some absent. V, J and clone size reflect that table, while D and trimming were determined from the DNA. The table includes roughly 240,000 clones, 85% detected once. The source of this sequence is a man aged 50 or older with COVID-19, enrolled during active disease. The chain recombines TRBV25-1 with TRBJ1-4; tentative D call: TRBD1 (6 bases). Source material: peripheral blood. Written as DNA, the CDR3 is TGTGCCAGTACCGGACAGCGGAATGAAAAACTGTTTTTT. It codes for CASTGQRNEKLFF. Supplemented by reference TRBV25-1 and TRBJ1-4, the full variable domain reads EADIYQTPRYLVIGTGKKITLECSQTMGHDKMYWYQQDPGMELHLIHYSYGVNSTEKGDLSSESTVSRIRTEHFPLTLESARPSHTSQYLCASTGQRNEKLFFGSGTQLSVL.